Shown below are 30 T cell receptor beta chains from a single sample sequenced in a study of beta chain features in type 1 diabetes. General study findings and limits: Shorter TCRB CDR3s, moderately but significantly so, were found in Type 1 diabetes patients in all four CD4+ subsets.

The antigens for these receptors are not known. Investigators reverse transcribed all isolated RNA, so they sequenced expressed TCRB transcripts. Using immunoSEQ multiplex PCR, the repertoire was profiled, and TCRdb retains in-frame clones only, with some absent. The table has around 40,000 clones, about 66% seen once; the top ten hold more than 2%. The sample was Tregs from blood. The receptors here all came from a woman aged 18-29 years with type 1 diabetes.

This clone was seen only once. The CDR3 coding sequence is TGTGCCAGTAGTAGTCAAGCGGGGGCCTACGAGCAGTACTTC. It is translated as CASSSQAGAYEQYF. J is TRBJ2-7 and V is TRBV19, with 8 positions matching TRBD2. The CDR3 loop spans 14 amino acids. Trimming took 4 bases from V and 2 from J; bases not matched to a gene: 4. Germline loops: CDR1 LNHDA, CDR2 SQIVND (reference sequence).

Turning to this clone: This sample includes further DNA sequences coding for the same CDR3. The CDR3 loop is CASSFNTDTQYF. CDR3 nucleotide sequence: TGTGCCAGCAGCTTTAATACAGATACGCAGTATTTT. The chain joins TRBV7-2 to TRBJ2-3; D not resolved. Germline lookup yields CDR1 SGHTA and CDR2 FQGNSA. The CDR3 is 12 amino acids. V gave up 3 bases and J gave up 3 bases, with 4 bases separating them. Together with reference TRBV7-2 and TRBJ2-3, the CDR3 gives the full variable domain: GAGVSQSPSNKVTEKGKDVELRCDPISGHTALYWYRQSLGQGLEFLIYFQGNSAPDKSGLPSDRFSAERTGGSVSTLTIQRTQQEDSAVYLCASSFNTDTQYFGPGTRLTVL.

This clone came up a few times. J is TRBJ2-6 and V is TRBV4-1; 7 bases line up with TRBD2. V lost 4 bases and J lost 4; bases outside the gene matches: 13. The CDR3 totals 18 residues. CDR1 MGHRA and CDR2 YSYEKL come from the germline V gene. CDR3 in DNA: TGCGCCAGCAGCCTCAAGGCAGCGGGATCCTCGGGGGCCAACGTCCTGACTTTC. Translating it yields CASSLKAAGSSGANVLTF.

This clone is termed medium-sized. V is TRBV18 and J is TRBJ1-1; D might be TRBD1 (6 bases). This CDR3 spans 14 amino acids. Trimming stripped 4 bases from V and 6 bases from J, with 15 bases between. Germline assignment: CDR1 KGHSH and CDR2 LQKENI. CDR3 region: CASSRQGTESEAFF. CDR3 bases: TGTGCCAGCTCACGGCAGGGGACGGAGTCTGAAGCTTTCTTT.

The gene calls are TRBV18 and TRBJ2-6; possible D gene TRBD1, 5 bases. Germline loops: CDR1 KGHSH, CDR2 LQKENI. The CDR3 has 17 amino acids. V shed 2 bases and J shed 0 bases, with 11 bases lying between them. CDR3: CASSPRQMSSGANVLTF. In DNA form, the CDR3 reads TGTGCCAGCTCACCAAGACAGATGAGCTCTGGGGCCAACGTCCTGACTTTC.

This clone showed up just a few times. The chain couples TRBV25-1 to TRBJ1-3; D perhaps matches TRBD1 (6 bases). Germline CDR1 is MGHDK and CDR2 is SYGVNS. This CDR3 is built from 15 residues. Trimming removed 3 bases at V and 2 bases at J, with 11 bases between. In DNA, the CDR3 is TGTGCCAGCAGTGACAGGGGTCTGGCTGGAAACACCATATATTTT. This translates into CASSDRGLAGNTIYF.

The V call is TRBV7-9, the J call TRBJ2-1; 7 bases line up with TRBD1. V lost 6 bases and J lost 3; bases outside the gene matches: 14. The CDR3 sequence is 17 residues long. Germline CDR1 and CDR2: SEHNR and FQNEAQ (reference sequence). CDR3 in DNA: TGTGCCAGCAGATCGTGGGCCGGGACAGCTTTCTACAATGAGCAGTTCTTC. This translates into CASRSWAGTAFYNEQFF.

The sample holds a few counts of this clone. The chain carries TRBV7-2 and TRBJ2-7, with 12 nucleotides matching TRBD2. Trimming took 6 bases from V and 2 from J; bases not matched to a gene: 8. Germline CDR1 SGHTA, CDR2 FQGNSA. The CDR3 has 16 amino acids. The CDR3: CASRWTSGIDTYEQYF. DNA for the CDR3: TGTGCCAGCAGATGGACTAGCGGGATAGATACCTACGAGCAGTACTTC.

The chain joins TRBV11-2 to TRBJ1-1, with D perhaps TRBD1 (5 bases). This CDR3 comprises 16 residues. Germline V CDR1 and CDR2: SGHAT, FQNNGV. The ends were cut back, 1 base at V and 1 base at J, with 13 bases in the middle. The CDR3 spells CASSLAWGVRNTEAFF. In DNA, the CDR3 is TGTGCCAGCAGCTTAGCCTGGGGGGTGCGGAACACTGAAGCTTTCTTT.

This clone was seen more than once but under ten times. The chain is built from TRBV10-3 and TRBJ2-1; D is possibly TRBD2 (6 bases). Germline CDR1 ENHRY, CDR2 SYGVKD. The CDR3 extends over 14 amino acids. Trimming left V 4 bases short and J 10 bases short, with 17 bases between. CDR3 bases: TGTGCCATCAGTGGGATTCAACGGGGAGGCGAGCAGTTCTTC. Protein product: CAISGIQRGGEQFF.

In this sample, this clone turned up a few times. The J gene is TRBJ2-2, the V gene TRBV29-1; 11 bases align to TRBD1. This CDR3 comprises 14 residues. With 4 bases clipped from V and 5 bases from J, the junction kept 3 bases outside the gene matches. Looked up from germline, CDR1 is SQVTM and CDR2 is ANQGSEA. CDR3 DNA: TGCAGCGTTGGGACAGGGGGCGCGACCGGGGAGCTGTTTTTT. Protein sequence: CSVGTGGATGELFF.

The chain employs TRBV13 and TRBJ2-3, with 14 nucleotides matching TRBD2. Germline loops: CDR1 PRHDT, CDR2 FYEKMQ (reference sequence). The CDR3 contains 21 residues. After removal of 1 base from V and 4 bases from J, the junction contained 16 bases not matched to a gene. The CDR3 bases are TGTGCCAGCAGCTTAGACCTAGGACTAGCGGGAGGTCCCTACGGTGCAGATACGCAGTATTTT. Amino acids: CASSLDLGLAGGPYGADTQYF.

In DNA form, the CDR3 reads TGTGCCAGCAGCCCCCGTGGGGGAGGTGGGAATGAGCAGTTCTTC. It yields the protein CASSPRGGGGNEQFF. V usage is TRBV9 and J usage is TRBJ2-1; D is possibly TRBD2 (6 bases). The CDR3 is 15 amino acids. Trimming took off 4 bases at V and 7 bases at J, with 18 bases between the two ends. Germline CDR1 reads SGDLS; CDR2 reads YYNGEE.

This clone was seen only a few times. The chain uses TRBV5-1 and TRBJ2-7, with 8 bases fitting TRBD2. The germline V gene has CDR1 SGHRS and CDR2 YFSETQ. V was pared by 0 bases and J by 4 bases, with 6 bases of the junction left unmatched. The CDR3 length is 15 residues. CDR3 region: CASSLDSGERYEQYF. The CDR3 region has the DNA TGCGCCAGCAGCTTGGATAGCGGGGAAAGGTACGAGCAGTACTTC.

The V call is TRBV5-1, the J call TRBJ1-1; D is ambiguous. The CDR3 covers 15 residues. Trimming took off 1 base at V and 1 base at J, with 11 bases between the two ends. Germline-derived CDR1 and CDR2 are SGHRS and YFSETQ. The DNA of the CDR3 is TGCGCCAGCAGCTTGCTTCCAGAAAAGAACACTGAAGCTTTCTTT. Translated, it gives CASSLLPEKNTEAFF.

The chain couples TRBV7-2 to TRBJ2-7, with 8 bases identical to TRBD2. Trimming cost V 4 bases and J 2 bases; bases outside gene matches: 7. The CDR3 is 15 amino acids. Germline V CDR1 and CDR2: SGHTA, FQGNSA. The CDR3 coding sequence is TGTGCCAGCAGCTCGACTAGCGAGACTACCTACGAGCAGTACTTC. Protein sequence: CASSSTSETTYEQYF.

This clone is categorized as medium-sized (0.01 to 0.1%). V and J are TRBV5-1 and TRBJ2-5; D unclear. CDR1 is SGHRS and CDR2 is YFSETQ in the germline V gene. The CDR3 loop spans 12 amino acids. Trimming shortened V by 4 bases and J by 5 bases, and 9 bases separated the two germline ends. CDR3 sequence: CASSPHTETQYF. The CDR3, as DNA: TGCGCCAGCAGCCCCCACACGGAGACCCAGTACTTC.

The V and J genes are TRBV7-9 and TRBJ2-2; the match to TRBD1 covers 7 bases. The length of the CDR3 is 17 residues. Germline loops: CDR1 SEHNR, CDR2 FQNEAQ (reference sequence). V lost 4 bases, J lost 2 bases, and 10 bases stayed unmatched. The CDR3 protein is CASSSFPGQTNTGELFF. As DNA, the CDR3 is TGTGCCAGCAGCTCGTTCCCGGGACAGACTAACACCGGGGAGCTGTTTTTT.

This chain joins TRBV19 and TRBJ1-2, with 7 bases fitting TRBD1. Trimming at V came to 5 bases and at J to 0 bases, leaving 15 bases not matched to a gene. The CDR3 extends over 18 amino acids. Germline-derived CDR1 and CDR2 are LNHDA and SQIVND (reference sequence). CDR3 in DNA: TGTGCCAGTAGTGCCCGGACAGGATCAATCCGGGCTAACTATGGCTACACCTTC. Amino acid sequence: CASSARTGSIRANYGYTF.

A few counts support this clone. The chain uses TRBV7-2 and TRBJ1-6; D is undetermined. Germline CDR1 and CDR2: SGHTA and FQGNSA. The CDR3 length is 14 residues. Trimming shortened V by 1 base and J by 10 bases, and 11 bases separated the two germline ends. The CDR3 sequence: CASSLVQRGSPLHF. The CDR3 region has the DNA TGTGCCAGCAGCTTAGTCCAGCGAGGCTCACCCCTCCACTTT.

This CDR3 is CASSLGAQETQYF. The CDR3 bases are TGCGCCAGCTCCTTGGGAGCCCAAGAGACCCAGTACTTC. This chain links TRBV10-1 with TRBJ2-5; TRBD2 might be the D (5 bases). The CDR3 is made up of 13 amino acids. V dropped 8 bases and J dropped 1 base, with 11 bases sitting between them. Germline CDR1 and CDR2: WNHNN and SYGVQD (reference sequence).

The chain uses TRBV29-1 and TRBJ2-3; 8 bases align to TRBD2. Unmatched junction bases numbered 8, after V lost 6 bases and J lost 3 bases. In germline, CDR1 is SQVTM, CDR2 ANQGSEA. CDR3 length: 14 amino acids. In DNA, the CDR3 is TGCAGCGTCCGAGTGGGACTAGGGACAGATACGCAGTATTTT. This gives the protein CSVRVGLGTDTQYF.

The V and J genes are TRBV4-1 and TRBJ1-2; TRBD1 agrees at 8 bases. Trimming took 5 bases from V and 6 from J; bases not matched to a gene: 8. The CDR3 is 14 amino acids. Germline V lookup: CDR1 MGHRA, CDR2 YSYEKL. The CDR3 is CASSKLGQVHGYTF. CDR3 nucleotide sequence: TGCGCCAGCAGCAAACTGGGACAGGTCCATGGCTACACCTTC.

The rearrangement links TRBV4-1 to TRBJ2-1; D call uncertain. V shed 3 bases and J shed 6 bases, with 9 bases lying between them. The CDR3 sequence is 13 residues long. Germline CDR1 is MGHRA and CDR2 is YSYEKL. CDR3: CASSQGLFNEQFF. The CDR3 DNA reads TGCGCCAGCAGCCAGGGCTTATTCAATGAGCAGTTCTTC.

This chain links TRBV7-2 with TRBJ1-2; the D is unclear. The germline V gene encodes CDR1 SGHTA and CDR2 FQGNSA. V was cut by 3 bases and J by 0 bases, with 8 bases left in between. The length of the CDR3 is 14 residues. As DNA, the CDR3 is TGTGCCAGCAGCTTCGTTTCGTCTAACTATGGCTACACCTTC. It codes for CASSFVSSNYGYTF. The whole variable domain, filled in from reference TRBV7-2 and TRBJ1-2, reads GAGVSQSPSNKVTEKGKDVELRCDPISGHTALYWYRQSLGQGLEFLIYFQGNSAPDKSGLPSDRFSAERTGGSVSTLTIQRTQQEDSAVYLCASSFVSSNYGYTFGSGTRLTVV.

The chain has TRBV4-1 and TRBJ1-1, with 11 bases identical to TRBD1. This CDR3 has 16 residues. Germline V gene sequence: CDR1 MGHRA, CDR2 YSYEKL. The junction had 7 bases not matched to a gene; V was cut back by 4 bases and J by 3 bases. The CDR3: CASSPRTGGMYTEAFF. CDR3 nucleotides: TGCGCCAGCAGCCCCCGGACAGGGGGCATGTACACTGAAGCTTTCTTT.

Concerning this clone itself: The junction departs from the called germline gene at one end, perhaps through a read error. The rearrangement uses TRBV19 and TRBJ2-1; D is uncertain. CDR1 and CDR2 (germline): LNHDA, SQIVND (reference sequence). CDR3 length: 14 amino acids. CDR3 region: CASSIGPHSNGQFF. In DNA, the CDR3 is TGTGCCAGTAGTATAGGCCCACATTCAAATGGGCAGTTCTTC. The whole variable domain, filled in from reference TRBV19 and TRBJ2-1, reads DGGITQSPKYLFRKEGQNVTLSCEQNLNHDAMYWYRQDPGQGLRLIYYSQIVNDFQKGDIAEGYSVSREKKESFPLTVTSAQKNPTAFYLCASSIGPHSNGQFFGPGTRLTVL.

The sample holds a few counts of this clone. The chain employs TRBV29-1 and TRBJ2-5, with D possibly TRBD2 on 5 matching bases. Germline assignment: CDR1 SQVTM and CDR2 ANQGSEA. This CDR3 spans 10 amino acids. V was pared by 2 bases and J by 7 bases, with 5 bases between. CDR3 region: CSVERGTQYF. Written as DNA, the CDR3 is TGCAGCGTTGAACGGGGGACCCAGTACTTC.

This rearrangement joins TRBV27 to TRBJ2-3; 14 bases are shared with TRBD2. The CDR3 runs 17 residues. Germline loops: CDR1 MNHEY, CDR2 SMNVEV (reference sequence). Germline trimming cut 8 bases from V and 9 bases from J; bases unmatched to any gene: 16. This CDR3 reads CASGGLAGGGRYGTQYF. The CDR3 coding sequence is TGTGCCAGCGGCGGACTAGCGGGAGGCGGTAGATACGGAACGCAGTATTTT.

This clone was detected only a few times. The V and J genes are TRBV7-9 and TRBJ2-1; 8 bases are shared with TRBD2. The CDR3 runs to 15 residues. CDR1 and CDR2 from the germline V gene are SEHNR and FQNEAQ (reference sequence). J was trimmed by 7 bases and V by 0 bases; bases with no gene match: 5. CDR3 sequence: CASSLAGSGANEQFF. The CDR3 DNA reads TGTGCCAGCAGCTTAGCGGGTAGCGGGGCAAATGAGCAGTTCTTC.